This T cell receptor beta chain was captured by sequencing in a study of blood T cell repertoires in COVID-19. Study-level background: The United States, Italy and Spain provided the acute and convalescent COVID-19 samples.

The authors' processing: Amplified reference gene primers provided the basis for estimating nucleated cell counts. TCRdb's copy holds only in-frame clones and misses some; the assay was immunoSEQ multiplex PCR. V, J and clone size derive from that table, while D and trimming were established from the DNA sequence. The repertoire holds more than 150,000 clones, with 80% to 90% as singletons. Trimming removed 8 bases from V and 5 bases from J, with 15 bases in between. The CDR3 runs 13 residues. Sequenced material: peripheral blood. This TCR derives from a woman older than 75 with COVID-19, enrolled during active disease. The chain carries TRBV23-1 and TRBJ1-2, with TRBD1 as a possible D gene (5 bases). TRBV23-1 falls under the ORF class, with uncertain function. The CDR3 sequence: CASCRLTEYGYTF. CDR3 DNA: TGCGCCAGCTGCCGATTGACAGAATATGGCTACACCTTC.